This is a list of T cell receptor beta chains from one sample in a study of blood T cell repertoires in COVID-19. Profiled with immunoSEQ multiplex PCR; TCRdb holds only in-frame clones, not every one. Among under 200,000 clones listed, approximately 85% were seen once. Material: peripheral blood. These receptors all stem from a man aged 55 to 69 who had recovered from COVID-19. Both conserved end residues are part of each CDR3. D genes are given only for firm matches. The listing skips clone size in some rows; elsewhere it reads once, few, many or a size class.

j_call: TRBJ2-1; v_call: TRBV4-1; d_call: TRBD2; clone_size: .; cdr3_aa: CASSQGGIAGDGRNEQFF; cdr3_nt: TGCGCCAGCAGCCAAGGGGGTATAGCGGGGGATGGTAGAAATGAGCAGTTCTTC
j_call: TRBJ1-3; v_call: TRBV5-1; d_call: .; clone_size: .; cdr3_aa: CASRETAGNTIYF; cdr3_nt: TGCGCCAGCCGAGAGACAGCTGGAAACACCATATATTTT
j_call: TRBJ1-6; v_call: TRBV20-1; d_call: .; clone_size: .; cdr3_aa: CSASLGRNNSPLHF; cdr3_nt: TGCAGTGCTAGTTTGGGGAGGAATAATTCACCCCTCCACTTT
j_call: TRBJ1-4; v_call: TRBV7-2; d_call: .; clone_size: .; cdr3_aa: CASSRGLNEKLFF; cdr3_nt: TGTGCCAGCAGCCGCGGACTAAATGAAAAACTGTTTTTT
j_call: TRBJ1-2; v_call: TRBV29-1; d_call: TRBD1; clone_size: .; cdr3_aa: CSAVTGTGTTPGYGYTF; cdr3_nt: TGCAGCGCGGTGACCGGGACAGGGACTACGCCGGGCTATGGCTACACCTTC
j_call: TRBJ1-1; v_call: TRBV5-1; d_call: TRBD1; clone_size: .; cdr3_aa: CASSTTGAGTEAFF; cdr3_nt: TGCGCCAGCAGCACCACAGGGGCCGGGACTGAAGCTTTCTTT
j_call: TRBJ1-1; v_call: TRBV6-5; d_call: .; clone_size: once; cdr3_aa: CASSLGSGGFTEAFF; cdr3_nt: TGTGCCAGCAGTCTTGGATCGGGGGGGTTCACTGAAGCTTTCTTT
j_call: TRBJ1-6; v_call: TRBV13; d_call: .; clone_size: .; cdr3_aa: CASSLREGGLSSYNSPLHF; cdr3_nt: TGTGCCAGCAGCTTAAGGGAGGGGGGGCTCAGCTCCTATAATTCACCCCTCCACTTT
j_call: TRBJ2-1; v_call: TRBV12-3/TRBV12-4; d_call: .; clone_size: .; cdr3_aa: CASRKNSWQFF; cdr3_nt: TGTGCCAGCAGGAAAAACAGCTGGCAGTTCTTC
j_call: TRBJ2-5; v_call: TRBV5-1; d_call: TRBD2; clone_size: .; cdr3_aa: CASSLVAGVETQYF; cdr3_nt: TGCGCCAGCAGCTTGGTAGCGGGGGTAGAGACCCAGTACTTC
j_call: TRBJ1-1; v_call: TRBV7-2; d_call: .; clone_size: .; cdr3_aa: CASSTRTVGNTEAFF; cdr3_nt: TGTGCCAGCAGCACTCGGACAGTCGGGAACACTGAAGCTTTCTTT
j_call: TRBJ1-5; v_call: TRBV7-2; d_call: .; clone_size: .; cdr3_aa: CASSFQGSNQPQHF; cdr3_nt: TGTGCCAGCAGCTTCCAGGGAAGCAATCAGCCCCAGCATTTT
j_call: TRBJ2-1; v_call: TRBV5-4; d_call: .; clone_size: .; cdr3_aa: CASSLDPTTYNEQFF; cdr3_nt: TGTGCCAGCAGCCTGGACCCGACAACTTACAATGAGCAGTTCTTC
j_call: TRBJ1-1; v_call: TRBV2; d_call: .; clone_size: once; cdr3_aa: CASRKRDNTEAFF; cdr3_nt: TGTGCCAGCAGGAAGAGGGATAACACTGAAGCTTTCTTT
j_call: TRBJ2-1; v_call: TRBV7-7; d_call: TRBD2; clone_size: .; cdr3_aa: CASSLGTSGGGEQFF; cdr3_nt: TGTGCTAGCAGCTTAGGGACTAGCGGGGGGGGTGAGCAGTTCTTC
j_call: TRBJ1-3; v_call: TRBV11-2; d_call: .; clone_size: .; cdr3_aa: CASSLDNWPHF; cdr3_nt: TGTGCCAGCAGCTTAGATAATTGGCCTCATTTT
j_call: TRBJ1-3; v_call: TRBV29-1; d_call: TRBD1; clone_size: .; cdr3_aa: CSVDVAGGGNTIYF; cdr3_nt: TGCAGCGTTGACGTTGCAGGGGGTGGAAACACCATATATTTT
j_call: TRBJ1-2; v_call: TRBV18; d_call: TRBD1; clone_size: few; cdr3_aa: CASSPTGWDGYTF; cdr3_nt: TGTGCCAGCTCACCGACAGGGTGGGATGGCTACACCTTC
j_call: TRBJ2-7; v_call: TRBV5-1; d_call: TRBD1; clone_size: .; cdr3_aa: CASSQDRGPYEQYF; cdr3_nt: TGCGCCAGCAGCCAGGACAGGGGGCCGTACGAGCAGTACTTC
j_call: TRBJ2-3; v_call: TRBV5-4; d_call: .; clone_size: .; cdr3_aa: CASSPAYRGKDTQYF; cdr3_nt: TGTGCCAGCAGCCCAGCATATCGGGGGAAGGATACGCAGTATTTT
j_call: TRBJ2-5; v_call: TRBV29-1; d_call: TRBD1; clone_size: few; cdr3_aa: CSVAGGSQETQYF; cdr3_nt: TGCAGCGTTGCAGGGGGCTCCCAAGAGACCCAGTACTTC
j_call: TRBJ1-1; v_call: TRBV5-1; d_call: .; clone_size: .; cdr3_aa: CASSSLQGTNTEAFF; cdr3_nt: TGCGCCAGCAGCTCACTTCAGGGGACGAACACTGAAGCTTTCTTT
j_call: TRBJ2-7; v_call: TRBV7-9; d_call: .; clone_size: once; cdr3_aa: CASSANRGGYEQYF; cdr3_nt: TGTGCCAGCAGCGCGAACAGGGGGGGCTACGAGCAGTACTTC
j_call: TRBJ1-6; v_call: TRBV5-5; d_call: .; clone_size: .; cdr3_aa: CASSFSGQQESPLHF; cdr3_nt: TGTGCCAGCAGCTTCAGTGGACAACAGGAATCACCCCTCCACTTT
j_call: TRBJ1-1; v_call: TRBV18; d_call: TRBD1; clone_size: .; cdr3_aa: CASSPRAGGNTEAFF; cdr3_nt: TGTGCCAGCTCACCACGGGCAGGGGGGAACACTGAAGCTTTCTTT
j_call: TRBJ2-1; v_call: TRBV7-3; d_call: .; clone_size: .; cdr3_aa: CASSLQGTQDEQFF; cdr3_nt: TGTGCCAGCAGCTTACAGGGGACACAAGATGAGCAGTTCTTC
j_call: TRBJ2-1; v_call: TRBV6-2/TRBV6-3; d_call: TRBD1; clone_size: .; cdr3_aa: CASSLGQLEQFF; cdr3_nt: TGTGCCAGCAGTTTGGGACAGCTTGAGCAGTTCTTC